This TCR beta chain was sequenced for a study of control samples from healthy donors and cancer patients. The CDR3 loop spans 13 amino acids. Germline V gene sequence: CDR1 MNHEY, CDR2 SVGEGT. V lost 5 bases, J lost 0 bases, and 7 bases lay in between. The assay was immunoSEQ multiplex PCR, and TCRdb's table has in-frame clones only and misses some. The sample shows around 79,000 clones, approximately 93% of them seen only once. Sequencing was done on a sample of PBMCs. The sequence was collected from a woman in her forties with lung cancer. The chain employs TRBV6-2 or TRBV6-3 and TRBJ1-1, with D unclear. Here the CDR3 reads CASSRDMNTEAFF. The CDR3 DNA follows: TGTGCCAGCAGTCGGGATATGAACACTGAAGCTTTCTTT.